The 15 T cell receptor beta chains in this list originate from one sample, sequenced in a study of blood T cell repertoires in COVID-19 (TCRdb year 2020). Library preparation used the immunoSEQ multiplex PCR assay. TCRdb carries this immuneACCESS record with in-frame sequences only. Its versions omit some clonotypes, under half of them owing to an unresolved V gene in the studies checked, with the rest unexplained. This sample gives tens of thousands of clones in total; under 80% of them show up just once. The ten largest make up around 19% of the sample. Sequencing was done on a sample of peripheral blood. These TCRs come from a woman of 80 years or more with active or convalescent COVID-19.

The genes are TRBV2 and TRBJ1-4; possible D gene TRBD1, 6 bases. The V end lost 6 bases, the J end lost 14 bases, and 13 bases lay between the germline ends. The CDR3 sequence is 11 residues long. The germline gives CDR1 SNHLY, CDR2 FYNNEI. Here the CDR3 reads CASSNTGLLFF. The CDR3 DNA reads as TGTGCCAGCAGCAATACAGGGTTGCTGTTTTTT.

The V gene is TRBV28, the J gene TRBJ1-2; a weak D match, TRBD1 (6 bases). Germline loops: CDR1 MDHEN, CDR2 SYDVKM. The germline V and J ends were trimmed by 2 bases and 3 bases, with 10 bases remaining between them. The length of the CDR3 is 14 residues. The CDR3 loop reads CASSLTGQYYGYTF. The CDR3 DNA reads as TGTGCCAGCAGTTTAACCGGACAGTACTATGGCTACACCTTC.

The chain joins TRBV10-1 to TRBJ1-1; D gene unclear. The CDR3 is 13 amino acids. Germline CDR1 WNHNN, CDR2 SYGVQD (reference sequence). The V end was cut by 0 bases, the J end by 4 bases, with 6 bases between. CDR3 protein: CASSESFSTEAFF. In nucleotides, the CDR3 is TGCGCCAGCAGTGAGTCCTTCAGCACTGAAGCTTTCTTT.

The V and J genes are TRBV5-4 and TRBJ1-4; possible D gene TRBD1, 6 bases. Germline CDR1 is SGHNT and CDR2 is YYREEE (reference sequence). The V gene lost 0 bases and the J gene lost 3 bases, with 12 bases spanning the gap. This CDR3 comprises 16 residues. The chain's CDR3 is CASSLGGPGANEKLFF. CDR3 DNA: TGTGCCAGCAGCTTGGGGGGGCCCGGGGCTAATGAAAAACTGTTTTTT.

This clone was found many times. V gene TRBV19 combines with J gene TRBJ1-3; the match to TRBD1 covers 8 bases. With 3 bases clipped from V and 3 bases from J, the junction kept 4 bases outside the gene matches. This CDR3 contains 15 residues. Germline assignment: CDR1 LNHDA and CDR2 SQIVND (reference sequence). The CDR3: CASSIQGAGGNTIYF. CDR3 in DNA: TGTGCCAGTAGTATCCAGGGGGCAGGTGGAAACACCATATATTTT.

The chain carries TRBV28 and TRBJ1-1; TRBD1 agrees at 8 bases. The germline gives CDR1 MDHEN, CDR2 SYDVKM. V gave up 6 bases and J gave up 3 bases; unmatched junction bases: 6. There are 14 residues in the CDR3. The CDR3 sequence: CASSPTGDYTEAFF. The CDR3 DNA reads TGTGCCAGCAGCCCGACAGGGGATTACACTGAAGCTTTCTTT.

The chain combines TRBV30 with TRBJ1-6; D unclear. The CDR3 totals 14 residues. Deletions cut 5 bases from V and 5 bases from J, with 13 bases between. From germline, CDR1 is GTSNPN and CDR2 SVGIG (reference sequence). CDR3 sequence: CAWGREADNSPLHF. For the CDR3, the DNA is TGTGCCTGGGGGAGGGAAGCGGATAATTCACCCCTCCACTTT.

The V gene is TRBV14, the J gene TRBJ1-1, with D unresolved. Looked up from germline, CDR1 is SGHDN and CDR2 is FVKESK. Deletions cut 4 bases from V and 6 bases from J, with 15 bases between. The CDR3 extends over 14 amino acids. In nucleotides, the CDR3 is TGTGCCAGCAGCCTCGGACCGGGAAATTCTGAAGCTTTCTTT. Its protein is CASSLGPGNSEAFF.

The chain joins TRBV7-3 to TRBJ1-4; D might be TRBD1 (6 bases). Trimming stripped 1 base from V and 8 bases from J, with 14 bases between. The germline gives CDR1 SGHTA, CDR2 FQGTGA. There are 15 residues in the CDR3. The CDR3 region is CASSLNGGVGEKLFF. The CDR3, as DNA: TGTGCCAGCAGCTTAAATGGGGGCGTTGGAGAAAAACTGTTTTTT.

The J gene is TRBJ1-1, the V gene TRBV4-3, with a possible D match to TRBD1 (5 bases). Germline V gene sequence: CDR1 LGHNA, CDR2 YSLEER. Trimming removed 8 bases from V and 1 base from J, with 17 bases in between. The CDR3 totals 15 residues. The CDR3 DNA follows: TGCGCCAGCCGACCTAACATCGGGGGGAACACTGAAGCTTTCTTT. Translation gives CASRPNIGGNTEAFF.

The CDR3 region is CASSARTAVSGANVLTF. CDR3 coding DNA: TGTGCCAGCAGTGCTAGGACAGCCGTCTCTGGGGCCAACGTCCTGACTTTC. The rearrangement joins TRBV28 to TRBJ2-6; perhaps TRBD1 as D (6 bases). V was pared by 5 bases and J by 0 bases, with 14 bases between. Germline lookup yields CDR1 MDHEN and CDR2 SYDVKM. CDR3 size: 17 residues.

This clone was detected many times. This chain joins TRBV28 and TRBJ2-1; no clear D gene. Germline-derived CDR1 and CDR2 are MDHEN and SYDVKM. Deletions cut 6 bases from V and 10 bases from J, with 16 bases between. There are 13 residues in the CDR3. CDR3 loop: CASRIEMSPEQFF. The CDR3 DNA sequence: TGTGCCAGCAGGATTGAGATGTCCCCCGAGCAGTTCTTC.

The chain is built from TRBV7-2 and TRBJ2-5; possible D gene TRBD1, 6 bases. Germline CDR1 reads SGHTA; CDR2 reads FQGNSA. The CDR3 extends over 14 amino acids. The germline V and J ends were trimmed by 2 bases and 4 bases, with 11 bases remaining between them. The CDR3 loop reads CASSLLGRGETQYF. The CDR3 DNA sequence: TGTGCCAGCAGCTTATTAGGCAGGGGAGAGACCCAGTACTTC.

The CDR3 sequence is CASGRDQPQHF. The DNA of the CDR3 is TGCGCCAGCGGGAGGGATCAGCCCCAGCATTTT. This chain connects TRBV4-1 to TRBJ1-5; no clear D. The CDR3 sequence is 11 residues long. The germline V gene has CDR1 MGHRA and CDR2 YSYEKL. V was shortened by 8 bases and J by 5 bases, with 7 bases between the two germline ends.

The chain uses TRBV23-1 and TRBJ2-1, with 9 bases aligning to TRBD2. TRBV23-1 is designated an ORF whose function remains uncertain. The CDR3 is 14 residues long. Germline trimming cut 6 bases from V and 1 base from J; bases unmatched to any gene: 1. The CDR3 sequence is CASRGLASYNEQFF. The CDR3 DNA sequence: TGCGCCAGCAGGGGACTAGCTTCCTACAATGAGCAGTTCTTC.